Below, one TCR beta chain is given with its context. As yet, its antigen is unknown. The source of the sample is a study of T-cell memory formation after mild COVID-19. Across the study: TCR clusters largely stayed donor specific. Study-wide results and caveats: Some responding clones appeared in pre-infection memory, suggesting cross-reactive memory joined.

V dropped 4 bases and J dropped 0 bases, with 7 bases sitting between them. This CDR3 has 15 residues. Germline V gene data show CDR1 as SGHDN and CDR2 as FVKESK. TCRdb independently ran MiXCR on the 5' RACE reads; one entry per CDR3 protein. Altogether approximately 430,000 distinct CDR3 sequences are present, 23% being singletons, with the ten largest covering around 13%. Sequenced sample: PBMCs or a T cell subset sorted from them (not recorded which). This TCR was recovered from an adult woman who had mild COVID-19 (a few samples of this study predate the infection). Cell type and time point are not known. The chain recombines TRBV14 with TRBJ2-6; no clear D gene. The CDR3 DNA is TGTGCCAGCAGCCCTCGGTACTCTGGGGCCAACGTCCTGACTTTC. Encoded protein: CASSPRYSGANVLTF. The whole variable domain, filled in from reference TRBV14 and TRBJ2-6, reads EAGVTQFPSHSVIEKGQTVTLRCDPISGHDNLYWYRRVMGKEIKFLLHFVKESKQDESGMPNNRFLAERTGGTYSTLKVQPAELEDSGVYFCASSPRYSGANVLTFGAGSRLTVL.